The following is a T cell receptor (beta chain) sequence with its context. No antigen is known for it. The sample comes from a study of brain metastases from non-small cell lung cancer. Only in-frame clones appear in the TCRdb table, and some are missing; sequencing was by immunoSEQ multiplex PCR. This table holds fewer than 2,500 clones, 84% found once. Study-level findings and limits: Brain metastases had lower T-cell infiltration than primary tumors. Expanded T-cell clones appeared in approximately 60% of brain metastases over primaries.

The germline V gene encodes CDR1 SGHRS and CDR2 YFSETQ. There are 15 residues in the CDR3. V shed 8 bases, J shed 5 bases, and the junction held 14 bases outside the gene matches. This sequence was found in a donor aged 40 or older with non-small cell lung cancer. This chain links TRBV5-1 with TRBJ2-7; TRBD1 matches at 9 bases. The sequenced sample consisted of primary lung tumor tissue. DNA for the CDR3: TGCGCCAGTAGTTTCGGCGGGACAGGGCCCGACGAGCAGTACTTC. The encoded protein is CASSFGGTGPDEQYF.